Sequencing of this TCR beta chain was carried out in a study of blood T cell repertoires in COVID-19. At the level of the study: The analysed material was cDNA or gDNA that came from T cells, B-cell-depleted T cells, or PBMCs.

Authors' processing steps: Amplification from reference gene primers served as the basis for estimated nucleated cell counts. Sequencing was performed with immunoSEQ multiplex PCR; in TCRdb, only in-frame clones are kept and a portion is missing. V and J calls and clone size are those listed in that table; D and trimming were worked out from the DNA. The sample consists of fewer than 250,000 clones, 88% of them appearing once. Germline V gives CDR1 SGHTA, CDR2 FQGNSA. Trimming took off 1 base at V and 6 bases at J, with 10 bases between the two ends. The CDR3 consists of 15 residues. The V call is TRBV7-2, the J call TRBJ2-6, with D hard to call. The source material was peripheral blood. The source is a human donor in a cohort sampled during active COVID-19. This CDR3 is CASSLGGYLANVLTF. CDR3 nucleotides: TGTGCCAGCAGCTTAGGCGGCTACCTGGCCAACGTCCTGACTTTC. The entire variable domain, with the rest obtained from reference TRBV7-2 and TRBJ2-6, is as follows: GAGVSQSPSNKVTEKGKDVELRCDPISGHTALYWYRQSLGQGLEFLIYFQGNSAPDKSGLPSDRFSAERTGGSVSTLTIQRTQQEDSAVYLCASSLGGYLANVLTFGAGSRLTVL.